This T cell receptor beta chain is from a study of CD8+ T cells in alopecia areata. Study at large: Tofacitinib administration to treated patients was oral, at 5 to 10 mg twice daily.

RNA, once extracted, was reverse transcribed into cDNA for use as the sequencing template. TCRdb's table, derived via immunoSEQ multiplex PCR, lists solely in-frame clones and lacks some. Counted here are about 200,000 clones, roughly 60% occurring once; the ten biggest clones make up 5.5%. Whole-study findings and limits: Clonality in lesional scalp, especially alopecia totalis/universalis, exceeded that of normal scalp.

The CDR3 contains 13 residues. V gave up 0 bases and J gave up 7 bases, with 7 bases separating them. Germline V CDR1 and CDR2: SGHVS, FNYEAQ. The treatment denotes: oral pan-JAK inhibitor, 5-10 mg twice daily. A word on this clone: As yet, its antigen is unknown.

The V and J genes are TRBV7-6 and TRBJ2-4; D is perhaps TRBD1 or TRBD2 (5 bases each). The sequencing used CD4+ T cells sorted from blood, collected at week 24, from a patient treated with tofacitinib. This receptor was taken from a human donor with alopecia areata. CDR3 coding DNA: TGTGCCAGCAGCTTAGCGGGGGAGAACATTCAGTACTTC. The encoded protein is CASSLAGENIQYF.